This is a list of T cell receptor beta chains from one sample in a study of blood T cell repertoires in COVID-19. TCRdb keeps only in-frame clones here, not all; method: immunoSEQ multiplex PCR. The table includes around 60,000 clones, 60% to 80% detected once. The specimen sequenced was peripheral blood. These receptors were taken from an elderly man with active or convalescent COVID-19. The CDR3 runs from the conserved cysteine through the conserved F or W.

v_call	cdr3_aa
TRBV7-2	CASSLVWDRDWGYTF
TRBV18	CASSRTGNSPLHF
TRBV4-2	CASSQEMGAAGLANTDTQYF
TRBV6-5	CASRVMSGEGGQQYF
TRBV7-2	CASSLATGNYGYTF
TRBV30	CAWRNQGNTEAFF
TRBV9	CASSYGQGRTGELFF
TRBV5-8	CASSLANYGYTF
TRBV5-4	CASSLGGGTNTGELFF
TRBV3-1/TRBV3-2	CASSQETRTEAFF
TRBV9	CASSPNVGQNTDTQYF
TRBV4-3	CASSQRGLRTGANVLTF
TRBV19	CASSTPRLAGGFTGELFF
TRBV7-6	CASRTRQGGTPGTGELFF
TRBV7-8	CASSLALVAGGRGTGELFF
TRBV3-1/TRBV3-2	CASSQQGGSSYEQYF
TRBV24-1	CATSAGGAMDKDQPQHF
TRBV5-1	CASPGPGRDEKLFF
TRBV5-4	CASSLEPGSYNEQFF
TRBV27	CASSFSQGNTEAFF
TRBV5-1	CASSLGQASSYEQYF
TRBV24-1	CATSDSRVGNTEAFF
TRBV10-3	CAISARARVNYGYTF
TRBV12-5	CASGIGTTDTQYF
TRBV7-9	CASSAASGSNEQFF
TRBV19	CASSTTGTKTQYF
TRBV5-1	CASKRMTAGYNEQFF
TRBV28	CASSLWTGGNTGELFF
TRBV30	CAWSVVRGQPQHF
TRBV11-1	CASSFGQGHPYEQYF
TRBV7-9	CASSTDNNYGYTF
TRBV5-1	CASSLTRTSPVYEQYF
TRBV7-3	CASSFAETLSEKLFF
TRBV5-5	CASSLSGAESEKLFF
TRBV28	CASSLGGRYEQYF
TRBV9	CASSVTPSSGPNEQFF
TRBV19	CASSLAGTRYGYTF
TRBV30	CASSGGYYGYTF
TRBV10-3	CAISEGQGNYNEQFF
TRBV6-2/TRBV6-3	CASSYSGLDYNEQFF
TRBV7-6	CASSLETAGIFGNTIYF
TRBV4-2	CASSQSGTNTGELFF
TRBV16	CASSPAGGSYEQYF
TRBV7-6	CASSFSGGKETQYF
TRBV5-1	CASSMGLSYNEQFF
TRBV6-5	CASTSGGDEQYF
TRBV5-4	CASSPGGRVPDTGELFF
TRBV5-4	CASTFRQGPAEAFF
TRBV4-2	CASSQEWAGSYEQYF
TRBV7-8	CASSLYTRNTQYF
TRBV29-1	CSVRRGTGNEQFF
TRBV6-5	CASRLHQGGNYEQYF
TRBV2	CASDIEPAAKNIQYF